These T cell receptor beta chains were read from a single sample in a study of blood T cell repertoires in COVID-19. Repertoires were generated with immunoSEQ multiplex PCR, while TCRdb's copy carries only in-frame clones and drops some. This table holds about 260,000 clones, roughly 80% found once. The sequenced sample was PBMCs or T cells enriched from blood (not recorded which). The receptors come from a man aged 30 to 45 with acute COVID-19. CDR3s include the opening cysteine and the closing phenylalanine or tryptophan. Each record gives: J gene, V gene, D gene, clone size, CDR3 DNA, CDR3 protein. The D gene is left open where the match is weak. Clone size is given for some rows only: seen once, a few or many times, or a class if the clone is expanded.

J: TRBJ1-5
V: TRBV4-1
D: .
size: .
DNA: TGCGCCAGCAGCCTGCAGGGGTATAGCAATCAGCCCCAGCATTTT
CDR3: CASSLQGYSNQPQHF

J: TRBJ2-3
V: TRBV18
D: .
size: .
DNA: TGTGCCAGCATAAGGGGAACTAGCTCAGATACGCAGTATTTT
CDR3: CASIRGTSSDTQYF

J: TRBJ2-1
V: TRBV19
D: .
size: .
DNA: TGTGCCAGTAGTCCTGTGGGCAGGGACAATGAGCAGTTCTTC
CDR3: CASSPVGRDNEQFF

J: TRBJ1-2
V: TRBV6-5
D: .
size: once
DNA: TGTGCCAGCAGTTTCGTGTCAGGGTCTAATGGCTACACCTTC
CDR3: CASSFVSGSNGYTF

J: TRBJ2-1
V: TRBV14
D: .
size: .
DNA: TGTGCCAGCAGTCATTTTGATGAGCAGTTCTTC
CDR3: CASSHFDEQFF

J: TRBJ2-2
V: TRBV4-1
D: TRBD1
size: .
DNA: TGCGCCAGCAGCCGCGGACAGGGGGACACCGGGGAGCTGTTTTTT
CDR3: CASSRGQGDTGELFF

J: TRBJ1-3
V: TRBV12-5
D: .
size: .
DNA: TGTGCTAGTGGTTCATACACAGGGTTGAGAGGAAACACCATATATTTT
CDR3: CASGSYTGLRGNTIYF

J: TRBJ1-1
V: TRBV10-3
D: .
size: .
DNA: TGTGCCATCAGCGGTGACTGGAACACTGAAGCTTTCTTT
CDR3: CAISGDWNTEAFF

J: TRBJ1-1
V: TRBV11-2
D: .
size: .
DNA: TGTGCCAGCAGCTTAGTCGGACAGTTGAACACTGAAGCTTTCTTT
CDR3: CASSLVGQLNTEAFF

J: TRBJ2-3
V: TRBV7-3
D: .
size: .
DNA: TGTGCCAGCAGCTTATTGCCGAGTACGGGGACAGATACGCAGTATTTT
CDR3: CASSLLPSTGTDTQYF

J: TRBJ2-1
V: TRBV5-1
D: .
size: .
DNA: TGCGCCAGCAGCTTGACTAGCCCTAACAATGAGCAGTTCTTC
CDR3: CASSLTSPNNEQFF

J: TRBJ1-5
V: TRBV24-1
D: .
size: .
DNA: TGTGCCACCAGTGATGGGGGGGCCGGTCAGCCCCAGCATTTT
CDR3: CATSDGGAGQPQHF

J: TRBJ2-1
V: TRBV5-4
D: .
size: .
DNA: TGTGCCAGCAGCCCGGTCAACGAGATCGATGAGCAGTTCTTC
CDR3: CASSPVNEIDEQFF

J: TRBJ2-1
V: TRBV19
D: .
size: .
DNA: TGTGCCAGTAGCCAAAACAATGAGCAGTTCTTC
CDR3: CASSQNNEQFF

J: TRBJ2-2
V: TRBV28
D: TRBD1
size: .
DNA: TGTGCCAGCAGTTTATGGACAGGGGGCACCGGGGAGCTGTTTTTT
CDR3: CASSLWTGGTGELFF

J: TRBJ1-2
V: TRBV7-9
D: TRBD1
size: .
DNA: TGTGCCAGCAGGGAGGGACAGGGGACTTCTGGCTACACCTTC
CDR3: CASREGQGTSGYTF

J: TRBJ2-3
V: TRBV29-1
D: TRBD2
size: once
DNA: TGCAGCGTTGGAGTAGCGGGGGGGTCAGATACGCAGTATTTT
CDR3: CSVGVAGGSDTQYF

J: TRBJ1-6
V: TRBV28
D: TRBD1
size: .
DNA: TGTGCCAGCCAGGGGGCACGGTGGTCACCCCTCCACTTT
CDR3: CASQGARWSPLHF